One sample yielded the 13 T cell receptor beta chains listed below, sequenced in a study of neurological immune-mediated disorders (dated by TCRdb to about 2019). To prepare the library, 5' RACE was applied. TCRdb lists the instrument as Illumina HiSeq 2500. TCRdb reanalyzed the raw reads on its own, using fastp at Q25 for trimming and MiXCR for clone calling, and kept in-frame beta chains. For every CDR3 protein sequence, its rows merge into one entry that carries the most common genes and DNA. In this sample the table shows approximately 90,000 distinct CDR3 sequences, roughly 4% of which occur a single time. 5% to 7.5% of the sample is held by the ten biggest clonotypes. The sequenced material came from PBMCs. The source of these receptors is a woman younger than 30 with multiple sclerosis.

In its sample, this clonotype was seen many times. The rearrangement links TRBV5-1 to TRBJ2-5; 8 bases are a match to TRBD1. V lost 3 bases and J lost 3; bases outside the gene matches: 10. The germline V gene has CDR1 SGHRS and CDR2 YFSETQ. This CDR3 contains 16 residues. The CDR3 protein is CASSSYPGQEKETQYF. CDR3 in DNA: TGCGCCAGCAGCTCCTACCCGGGACAGGAGAAAGAGACCCAGTACTTC.

Ten or more counts support this clonotype. J is TRBJ2-7 and V is TRBV20-1, with 7 bases identical to TRBD2. Per the germline V gene, CDR1 is DFQATT and CDR2 is SNEGSKA (reference sequence). The ends lost 4 bases at V and 0 bases at J; junction bases unmatched: 6. The CDR3 length is 14 residues. The CDR3 loop is CSANDLADSYEQYF. CDR3 nucleotides: TGCAGTGCTAATGATCTAGCGGACTCCTACGAGCAGTACTTC.

This clonotype has a count of ten or more. This sequence joins TRBV7-2 and TRBJ2-5; tentatively, D is TRBD2 (5 bases). CDR1 is SGHTA, CDR2 FQGNSA, per germline. Trimming stripped 1 base from V and 5 bases from J, with 14 bases between. The CDR3 is 15 amino acids. The CDR3: CASSLVGLREETQYF. DNA of the CDR3: TGTGCCAGCAGCTTAGTAGGCCTAAGGGAGGAGACCCAGTACTTC.

This clonotype was seen at least ten times. V usage is TRBV27 and J usage is TRBJ2-7; maybe TRBD1 (6 bases). The CDR3 runs 11 residues. The germline V gene encodes CDR1 MNHEY and CDR2 SMNVEV (reference sequence). Trimming pared 6 bases from V and 6 bases from J, leaving 9 bases between. CDR3: CASRVGAEQYF. CDR3 DNA: TGTGCCAGCAGGGTGGGGGCCGAGCAGTACTTC.

This clonotype showed up many times. The chain recombines TRBV20-1 with TRBJ2-7; TRBD1 matches 8 bases. In germline, CDR1 is DFQATT, CDR2 SNEGSKA (reference sequence). V lost 0 bases and J lost 6; bases outside the gene matches: 10. The CDR3 length is 15 residues. The CDR3 region has the DNA TGCAGTGCTAGAGAAGGTACAGGGGGTTTTGGCGAGCAGTACTTC. Its protein is CSAREGTGGFGEQYF.

This clonotype came up many times. This chain uses TRBV7-9 with TRBJ1-5; TRBD1 agrees at 10 bases. Germline loops: CDR1 SEHNR, CDR2 FQNEAQ (reference sequence). The CDR3 is made up of 17 amino acids. V lost 5 bases and J lost 6; bases outside the gene matches: 13. For the CDR3, the DNA is TGTGCCAGCAGCCGACCAACCGGGACAGGGGAAAGTCAGCCCCAGCATTTT. The encoded protein is CASSRPTGTGESQPQHF.

This clonotype showed up many times. V gene TRBV7-2 combines with J gene TRBJ1-1; the D is unclear. Germline CDR1 SGHTA, CDR2 FQGNSA. V was pared by 5 bases and J by 5 bases, with 12 bases between. This CDR3 is 13 amino acids long. The chain's CDR3 is CASSLSVETEAFF. DNA of the CDR3: TGTGCCAGCAGCCTGTCGGTGGAGACTGAAGCTTTCTTT.

This clonotype was counted at least ten times. This chain uses TRBV9 with TRBJ2-7; weak D call: TRBD2 (6 bases). Looked up from germline, CDR1 is SGDLS and CDR2 is YYNGEE. The V and J ends lost 0 bases and 2 bases respectively, with 12 bases between them. There are 15 residues in the CDR3. The CDR3 loop reads CASSVGGVGTYEQYF. The CDR3 region has the DNA TGTGCCAGCAGCGTAGGGGGGGTGGGCACCTACGAGCAGTACTTC.

Many counts were recorded for this clonotype. This chain links TRBV6-6 with TRBJ1-4; TRBD1 agrees at 9 bases. Germline V gene data show CDR1 as MNHNY and CDR2 as SVGAGI (reference sequence). CDR3 size: 17 residues. The trim removed 4 bases at V and 10 bases at J, leaving 16 bases unmatched. The CDR3, as DNA: TGTGCCAGCAGTTTACCACCAGGGACAGGGAGACGGGGAAAACTGTTTTTT. This encodes CASSLPPGTGRRGKLFF.

This clonotype has at least ten counts. The chain links TRBV12-3 or TRBV12-4 to TRBJ1-4; the D gene is possibly TRBD1 (5 bases). The V end was cut by 3 bases, the J end by 5 bases, with 7 bases between. The CDR3 has 13 amino acids. The DNA of the CDR3 is TGTGCCAGCAGTTTGAGGGGAAATGAAAAACTGTTTTTT. Translation: CASSLRGNEKLFF.

This clonotype occurred a few times. CDR3 coding DNA: TGCGCCAGCAGCCCCAATCCCGGGACCTCCTACAATGAGCAGTTCTTC. Translated: CASSPNPGTSYNEQFF. This chain connects TRBV5-1 to TRBJ2-1, with D perhaps TRBD1 or TRBD2 (5 bases each). The germline V and J ends were trimmed by 4 bases and 0 bases, with 14 bases remaining between them. In germline, CDR1 is SGHRS, CDR2 YFSETQ. The CDR3 is made up of 16 amino acids.

Concerning this clonotype itself: This may stem from a read error, because a much larger clone lies one nucleotide away. CDR3 sequence: CASRTDHLWLAGDYF. As DNA, the CDR3 is TGTGCCAGCAGGACCGACCATCTTTGGCTAGCGGGTGATTACTTC. V and J are TRBV7-2 and TRBJ2-5; 8 nucleotides agree with TRBD2. This CDR3 has 15 amino acids. Germline values: CDR1 SGHTA, CDR2 FQGNSA. V gave up 6 bases and J gave up 14 bases; unmatched junction bases: 20.

This clonotype was observed many times. The genes are TRBV5-1 and TRBJ2-3; D is possibly TRBD1 (7 bases). V was trimmed by 2 bases and J by 6 bases, leaving 10 bases between them. Germline CDR1 reads SGHRS; CDR2 reads YFSETQ. CDR3 length: 13 residues. The CDR3 spells CASSFRGDDTQYF. CDR3 nucleotides: TGCGCCAGCAGCTTCAGGGGGGACGATACGCAGTATTTT.